The source of this T cell receptor (beta chain) is a study of vaccination effects on CD4 cells after COVID-19. Study-level background: The vaccine given was either BNT162b2 or mRNA-1273, in two doses.

Germline assignment: CDR1 GTSNPN and CDR2 SVGIG (reference sequence). The CDR3 is made up of 14 amino acids. Trimming took 0 bases from V and 0 from J, leaving 9 bases between them. Notes on this clone: The target antigen is unknown.

Libraries were prepared by immunoSEQ multiplex PCR; TCRdb keeps only in-frame clonotypes and omits some of them. The data hold around 40,000 clones, with 60% to 75% observed a single time. Using viral peptide pools, the ViraFEST assay grew out antigen-specific CD4+ T cells prior to sequencing. Following culture for under 12 days, CD4+ T cells were isolated. The infection with SARS-CoV-2 (confirmed by PCR) occurred in this person between March and December 2020. PBMC cultures contained approximately 1.8 million cells per well, 7.5 to 10 IU/ml IL-2 and around 9.6 ug/ml peptides. The V and J genes are TRBV30 and TRBJ2-7; D remains ambiguous. The source material was CD4+ T cells from PBMCs cultured with a peptide pool, sampled before COVID-19 vaccination. This sequence originates from a human donor who had a prior SARS-CoV-2 infection. The CDR3 loop is CAWSVLGSSYEQYF. The CDR3 DNA reads as TGTGCCTGGAGTGTACTCGGTAGCTCCTACGAGCAGTACTTC.